This T cell receptor (beta chain) was recovered during a study of T cell responses to AZD1222 COVID-19 vaccine. This clone was observed a few times. Its antigen is as yet unknown. Data came from immunoSEQ multiplex PCR; TCRdb stores just in-frame clones and leaves some out. This sample has about 140,000 clones, with 85% to 95% found just once. Germline-derived CDR1 and CDR2 are SEHNR and FQNEAQ (reference sequence). V gave up 4 bases and J gave up 4 bases; unmatched junction bases: 7. There are 16 residues in the CDR3. The study, taken as a whole, reports: Of the AZD1222 recipients, only 5 or 6 were seropositive at baseline. Sampled repertoires all dated from after the peak T cell response. The donor cohort was predominantly white British with a female majority, and clonal diversity may have been underestimated. After two AZD1222 doses, spike-specific TCR breadth and depth rose versus day 0.

The gene calls are TRBV7-9 and TRBJ2-1; 10 bases align to TRBD2. The origin of this receptor is an adult who had recovered from COVID-19. The sequenced sample was peripheral blood, obtained after recovery from COVID-19. In DNA form, the CDR3 reads TGTGCCAGCAGCTACCGAGGACTAGCGGAATACAATGAGCAGTTCTTC. It encodes CASSYRGLAEYNEQFF.